This record covers a single TCR beta chain. Its antigen is still unknown. This specimen comes from a study of brain T cells in children with intractable seizures. Sample time point: blood from clinic visit 5 months post-surgery; TSC patient then seizure free. Only cases whose brain tissue showed the highest T cell transcript signatures were sequenced. Pre-surgery treatment included at least one anti-epileptic drug. Points from the study as a whole: Clones missing pre-surgery may reflect undersampling of that blood sample.

CDR1 is MNHEY and CDR2 is SMNVEV in the germline V gene (reference sequence). The ends lost 5 bases at V and 0 bases at J; junction bases unmatched: 13. The CDR3 is 18 residues long. Sequencing was performed with immunoSEQ multiplex PCR; in TCRdb, only in-frame clones are kept and a portion is missing. The sample has about 320,000 clones; over 90% are singletons. The TCR comes from a boy under two years old with tuberous sclerosis and intractable seizures. The rearrangement links TRBV27 to TRBJ1-5, with 7 positions matching TRBD1. The source material was peripheral blood, sampled 5 to 6 months after surgery. CDR3 bases: TGTGCCAGCAGTCGGGCGACAGGGAAAGAGGGTAGCAATCAGCCCCAGCATTTT. Its protein product is CASSRATGKEGSNQPQHF.